Following are 8 T cell receptor beta chains from one sample sequenced in a study of low-dose radiotherapy and immunotherapy resistance in tumors. TRAV- and TRBV-specific primers, spanning alpha and beta chains, primed first-strand cDNA. Amplification of TCRs used a constant-region primer and V-primer adapter for roughly 18 PCR cycles. TCRdb independently ran MiXCR on the reads; one entry per CDR3 protein. The repertoire holds 7,000 to 9,000 distinct CDR3 sequences, with roughly 58% as singletons. These receptors were taken from a human donor with advanced metastatic prostate, ovarian, gallbladder or colorectal cancer (not recorded which). This table probably holds off-target reads from a library built for another chain.

The table lists this clonotype with a few counts. The chain combines TRBV28 with TRBJ2-5; D may be TRBD1 or TRBD2 (5 bases each). Germline V lookup: CDR1 MDHEN, CDR2 SYDVKM. The CDR3 runs to 14 residues. Trimming shortened V by 4 bases and J by 5 bases, and 14 bases separated the two germline ends. The CDR3 spells CASSSGTPKETQYF. DNA for the CDR3: TGTGCCAGCAGTTCGGGGACCCCTAAGGAGACCCAGTACTTC.

This clonotype has a handful of counts. V usage is TRBV5-1 and J usage is TRBJ1-1, with a tentative D call TRBD1 (6 bases). V shed 4 bases and J shed 7 bases, with 17 bases lying between them. From germline, CDR1 is SGHRS and CDR2 YFSETQ. This CDR3 contains 14 residues. The CDR3 DNA is TGCGCCAGCAGCCCATCCCCCGGGACAAATGAAGCTTTCTTT. Protein sequence: CASSPSPGTNEAFF. Looking up the rest from reference TRBV5-1 and TRBJ1-1 gives the full variable domain: KAGVTQTPRYLIKTRGQQVTLSCSPISGHRSVSWYQQTPGQGLQFLFEYFSETQRNKGNFPGRFSGRQFSNSRSEMNVSTLELGDSALYLCASSPSPGTNEAFFGQGTRLTVV.

In this sample, this clonotype turned up once. CDR3 protein: CASSPGQQETQYF. The CDR3 region has the DNA TGTGCCAGCTCACCTGGACAGCAAGAGACCCAGTACTTC. The V call is TRBV18, the J call TRBJ2-5, with a possible D match to TRBD1 (6 bases). Trimming took off 3 bases at V and 2 bases at J, with 7 bases between the two ends. This CDR3 comprises 13 residues. Looked up from germline, CDR1 is KGHSH and CDR2 is LQKENI.

This clonotype was counted between two and nine times. The chain couples TRBV28 to TRBJ2-5, with D hard to call. Germline values: CDR1 MDHEN, CDR2 SYDVKM. The CDR3 runs 15 residues. Trimming pared 6 bases from V and 7 bases from J, leaving 21 bases between. The CDR3 protein is CASSPTDAPLGTQYF. CDR3 in DNA: TGTGCCAGCAGCCCCACCGACGCACCGTTGGGGACCCAGTACTTC.

This clonotype was seen a few times. The chain couples TRBV5-1 to TRBJ2-1, with D possibly being TRBD2 (5 bases). CDR3 length: 14 residues. From germline, CDR1 is SGHRS and CDR2 YFSETQ. V dropped 2 bases and J dropped 8 bases, with 14 bases sitting between them. Here the CDR3 reads CASSLEGFGYEQFF. In DNA form, the CDR3 reads TGCGCCAGCAGCTTAGAGGGTTTTGGCTATGAGCAGTTCTTC.

There are a few counts of this clonotype. The gene calls are TRBV6-1 and TRBJ2-1; TRBD2 is a possible D gene (6 bases). The V gene's germline CDR1 is MNHNS and CDR2 SASEGT. V dropped 1 base and J dropped 2 bases, with 6 bases sitting between them. The CDR3 is 14 amino acids. Here the CDR3 DNA reads TGTGCCAGCAGTGAAGGGGAGGCCTACAATGAGCAGTTCTTC. Protein sequence: CASSEGEAYNEQFF.

This clonotype was observed a few times. The chain joins TRBV19 to TRBJ2-5, with unresolved D. This CDR3 is 13 amino acids long. V shed 3 bases and J shed 2 bases, with 7 bases lying between them. The germline gives CDR1 LNHDA, CDR2 SQIVND (reference sequence). The CDR3 loop is CASSIQEQETQYF. DNA of the CDR3: TGTGCCAGTAGTATTCAGGAACAAGAGACCCAGTACTTC.

The rearrangement uses TRBV20-1 and TRBJ2-2; TRBD2 agrees at 9 bases. The ends lost 3 bases at V and 1 base at J; junction bases unmatched: 3. Looked up from germline, CDR1 is DFQATT and CDR2 is SNEGSKA (reference sequence). The CDR3 runs to 15 residues. Written as DNA, the CDR3 is TGCAGTGCTAGCCGACTAGCGGAGAACACCGGGGAGCTGTTTTTT. Residues: CSASRLAENTGELFF.